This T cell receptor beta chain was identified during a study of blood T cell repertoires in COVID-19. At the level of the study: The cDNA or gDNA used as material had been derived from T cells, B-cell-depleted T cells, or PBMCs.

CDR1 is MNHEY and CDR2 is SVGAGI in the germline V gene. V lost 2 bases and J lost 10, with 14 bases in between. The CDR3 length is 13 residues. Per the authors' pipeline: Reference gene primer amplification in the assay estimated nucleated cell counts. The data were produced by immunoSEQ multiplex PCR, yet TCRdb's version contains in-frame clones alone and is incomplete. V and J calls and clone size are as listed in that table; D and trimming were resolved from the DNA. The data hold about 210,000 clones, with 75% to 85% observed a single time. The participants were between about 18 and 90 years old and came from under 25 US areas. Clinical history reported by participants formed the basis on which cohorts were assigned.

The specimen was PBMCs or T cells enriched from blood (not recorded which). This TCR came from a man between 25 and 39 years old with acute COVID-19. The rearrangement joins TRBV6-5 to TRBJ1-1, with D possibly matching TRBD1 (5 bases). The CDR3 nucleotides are TGTGCCAGCAGTTACGGGAGGGACCTGGTAGCTTTCTTT. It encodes CASSYGRDLVAFF.